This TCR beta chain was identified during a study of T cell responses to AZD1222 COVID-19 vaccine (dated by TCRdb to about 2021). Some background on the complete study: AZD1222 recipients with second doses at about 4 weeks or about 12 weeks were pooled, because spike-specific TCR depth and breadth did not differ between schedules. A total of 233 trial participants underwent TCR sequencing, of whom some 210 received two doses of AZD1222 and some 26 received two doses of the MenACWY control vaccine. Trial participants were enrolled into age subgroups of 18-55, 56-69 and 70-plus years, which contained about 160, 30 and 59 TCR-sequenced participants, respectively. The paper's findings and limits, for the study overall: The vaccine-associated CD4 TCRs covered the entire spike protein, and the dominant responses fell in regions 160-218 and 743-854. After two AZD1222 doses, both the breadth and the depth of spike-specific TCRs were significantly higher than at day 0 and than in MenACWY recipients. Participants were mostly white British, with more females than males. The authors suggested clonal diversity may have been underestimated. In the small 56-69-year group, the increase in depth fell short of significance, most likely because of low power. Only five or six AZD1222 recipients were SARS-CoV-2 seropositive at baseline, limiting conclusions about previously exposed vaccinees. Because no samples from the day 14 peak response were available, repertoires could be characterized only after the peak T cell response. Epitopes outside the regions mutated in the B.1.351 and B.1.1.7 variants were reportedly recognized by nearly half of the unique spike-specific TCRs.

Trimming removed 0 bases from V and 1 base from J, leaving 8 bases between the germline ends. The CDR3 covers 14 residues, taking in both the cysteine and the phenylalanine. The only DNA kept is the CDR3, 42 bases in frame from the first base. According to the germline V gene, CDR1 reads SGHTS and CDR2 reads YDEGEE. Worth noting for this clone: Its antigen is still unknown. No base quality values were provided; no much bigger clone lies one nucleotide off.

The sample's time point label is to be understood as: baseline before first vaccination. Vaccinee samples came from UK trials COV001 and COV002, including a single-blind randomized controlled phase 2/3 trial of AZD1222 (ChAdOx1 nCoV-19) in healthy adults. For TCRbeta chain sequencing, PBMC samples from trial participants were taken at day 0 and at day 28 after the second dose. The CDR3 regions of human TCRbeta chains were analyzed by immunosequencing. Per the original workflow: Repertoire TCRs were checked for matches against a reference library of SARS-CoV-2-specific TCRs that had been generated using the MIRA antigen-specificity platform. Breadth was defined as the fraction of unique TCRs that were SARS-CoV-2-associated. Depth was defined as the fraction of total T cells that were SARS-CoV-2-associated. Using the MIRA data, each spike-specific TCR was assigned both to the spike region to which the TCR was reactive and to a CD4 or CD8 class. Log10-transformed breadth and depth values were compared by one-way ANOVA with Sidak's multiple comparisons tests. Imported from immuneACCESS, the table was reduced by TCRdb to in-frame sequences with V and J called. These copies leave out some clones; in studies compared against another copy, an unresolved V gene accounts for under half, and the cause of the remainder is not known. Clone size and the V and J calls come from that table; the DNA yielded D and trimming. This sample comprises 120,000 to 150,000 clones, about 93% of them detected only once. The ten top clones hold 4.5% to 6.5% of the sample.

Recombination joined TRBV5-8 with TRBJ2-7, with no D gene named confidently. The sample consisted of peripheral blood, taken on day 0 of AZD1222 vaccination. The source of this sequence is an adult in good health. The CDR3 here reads CASSLGGRSYEQYF. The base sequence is TGTGCCAGCAGCTTGGGGGGAAGATCCTACGAGCAGTACTTC.